What follows are 32 T cell receptor beta chains derived from one specimen sequenced in a study of T cells after yellow fever vaccination. MiXCR, run by TCRdb on the 5' RACE reads, gives a single entry per CDR3 protein. This sample has about 260,000 distinct CDR3 sequences, with approximately 5.2% found just once. Sequencing used CD4+ T cells sorted from PBMCs, obtained on the day of the yellow fever booster vaccination. These receptors were taken from a young man who received the YFV17D yellow fever vaccine.

This clonotype has a count of ten or more. This chain joins TRBV30 and TRBJ1-2; D is uncertain. Germline lookup yields CDR1 GTSNPN and CDR2 SVGIG (reference sequence). The CDR3 covers 15 residues. Trimming stripped 4 bases from V and 7 bases from J, with 22 bases between. CDR3 nucleotide sequence: TGTGCCTGGAAGGTGAAGACCCTGTCGCCTTCTGGCTACACCTTC. Amino acids: CAWKVKTLSPSGYTF.

Many counts were recorded for this clonotype. The rearrangement links TRBV4-2 to TRBJ2-5, with a possible D match to TRBD1 (5 bases). V was cut by 1 base and J by 5 bases, with 11 bases left in between. Germline V gene lookup returns CDR1 LGHNA and CDR2 YNFKEQ. The CDR3 is 14 residues long. CDR3 DNA: TGTGCCAGCAGCCAAGGGGGCCGGTGGGAGACCCAGTACTTC. This sequence encodes CASSQGGRWETQYF.

This clonotype has a handful of counts. V gene TRBV7-3 combines with J gene TRBJ1-1; possible D gene TRBD1, 6 bases. Deletions cut 5 bases from V and 3 bases from J, with 13 bases between. Germline CDR1 and CDR2: SGHTA and FQGTGA. CDR3 size: 14 residues. The CDR3 spells CASSPTGQHTEAFF. CDR3 coding DNA: TGTGCCAGCAGCCCTACCGGACAGCACACTGAAGCTTTCTTT.

This clonotype was found many times. The rearrangement links TRBV6-5 to TRBJ1-2; 7 bases map to TRBD1. The CDR3 length is 14 residues. Germline V lookup: CDR1 MNHEY, CDR2 SVGAGI. V lost 10 bases, J lost 1 base, and 9 bases stayed unmatched. The CDR3 nucleotides read TGTGCCACAATTCCAGGGGGTCTTAACTATGGCTACACCTTC. This gives the protein CATIPGGLNYGYTF.

This clonotype was observed many times. The chain combines TRBV7-2 with TRBJ2-5; D ambiguous. Germline V gene data show CDR1 as SGHTA and CDR2 as FQGNSA. The CDR3 loop spans 12 amino acids. V was trimmed by 4 bases and J by 2 bases, leaving 5 bases between them. CDR3 residues: CASSSQQETQYF. CDR3 DNA: TGTGCCAGCAGCTCACAACAAGAGACCCAGTACTTC.

The chain couples TRBV25-1 to TRBJ1-4; D is perhaps TRBD1 (5 bases). The CDR3 totals 12 residues. Between the trimmed V and J ends, which lost 7 bases and 5 bases, there was a span of 8 bases. Germline lookup yields CDR1 MGHDK and CDR2 SYGVNS. Here the CDR3 reads CASTRGNEKLFF. For the CDR3, the DNA is TGTGCCAGCACGAGGGGAAATGAAAAACTGTTTTTT.

This clonotype was seen a handful of times. The V call is TRBV18, the J call TRBJ2-3; D remains ambiguous. Germline V gives CDR1 KGHSH, CDR2 LQKENI. This CDR3 comprises 14 residues. V was trimmed by 4 bases and J by 6 bases, leaving 14 bases between them. Here the CDR3 reads CASSLNPPGDTQYF. For the CDR3, the DNA is TGTGCCAGCTCACTTAATCCGCCGGGCGATACGCAGTATTTT.

The rearrangement uses TRBV20-1 and TRBJ2-5, with TRBD2 matching over 16 bases. CDR1 is DFQATT and CDR2 is SNEGSKA in the germline V gene (reference sequence). The V segment lost 4 bases and the J segment 2 bases; nucleotides outside the gene matches: 7. The CDR3 sequence is 17 residues long. This CDR3 reads CSAIYPGLAGGQETQYF. CDR3 DNA sequence: TGCAGTGCTATATACCCGGGACTAGCGGGGGGGCAAGAGACCCAGTACTTC.

This clonotype was counted a few times. This chain connects TRBV9 to TRBJ1-2; 7 bases match TRBD1. After removal of 3 bases from V and 4 bases from J, the junction contained 6 bases not matched to a gene. This CDR3 comprises 14 residues. Per the germline V gene, CDR1 is SGDLS and CDR2 is YYNGEE. This CDR3 is CASSATDRAYGYTF. The CDR3 DNA reads TGTGCCAGCAGCGCAACCGACAGGGCCTATGGCTACACCTTC.

This clonotype turned up a few times. CDR3 in amino acids: CASRLVGTPNTEAFF. The CDR3 DNA sequence: TGTGCCAGTAGACTCGTCGGGACACCCAACACTGAAGCTTTCTTT. The chain couples TRBV19 to TRBJ1-1; a weak D match, TRBD1 (6 bases). Trimming left V 6 bases short and J 2 bases short, with 16 bases between. Per the germline V gene, CDR1 is LNHDA and CDR2 is SQIVND (reference sequence). The CDR3 is 15 amino acids.

The chain is built from TRBV7-7 and TRBJ2-1; D uncertain. Trimming took off 1 base at V and 6 bases at J, with 13 bases between the two ends. The germline V gene has CDR1 SSHAT and CDR2 FNYEAQ (reference sequence). The CDR3 extends over 15 amino acids. This CDR3 reads CASSLGTTASNEQFF. Written as DNA, the CDR3 is TGTGCCAGCAGCTTAGGGACGACGGCTTCCAATGAGCAGTTCTTC.

This clonotype was detected many times. The V and J genes are TRBV5-1 and TRBJ1-6; D not resolved. Trimming removed 1 base at V and 6 bases at J, with 23 bases between. This CDR3 is 19 amino acids long. The germline V gene has CDR1 SGHRS and CDR2 YFSETQ. In DNA form, the CDR3 reads TGCGCCAGCAGCTTGAGGTCCGTGGCCGCCCGAGCTGCTAATTCACCCCTCCACTTT. It codes for CASSLRSVAARAANSPLHF.

The table lists this clonotype with a few counts. The rearrangement uses TRBV7-2 and TRBJ2-7; 7 nucleotides line up with TRBD2. V was pared by 1 base and J by 3 bases, with 6 bases of the junction left unmatched. CDR3 length equals 15 residues. The germline CDR1 and CDR2 sequences are SGHTA and FQGNSA. The CDR3 DNA follows: TGTGCCAGCAGCTTAGTTGGAAGCGGGGTCTACGAGCAGTACGTC. As protein: CASSLVGSGVYEQYV.

The V and J genes are TRBV28 and TRBJ2-1; D could derive from TRBD1 or TRBD2 (5 bases each). The germline V gene encodes CDR1 MDHEN and CDR2 SYDVKM. CDR3 length: 12 residues. Trimming stripped 10 bases from V and 3 bases from J, with 10 bases between. The CDR3 nucleotides are TGTGCCACCATGGGGGTCTACAATGAGCAGTTCTTC. Amino acids: CATMGVYNEQFF.

This clonotype was seen at least ten times. The CDR3 sequence is CASRQGVQNTGELFF. In nucleotides, the CDR3 is TGTGCCAGCAGGCAGGGGGTACAGAACACCGGGGAGCTGTTTTTT. The chain carries TRBV3-1 and TRBJ2-2, with TRBD1 identical over 7 bases. The CDR3 is made up of 15 amino acids. Germline V gene lookup returns CDR1 LGHDT and CDR2 YNNKEL (reference sequence). After removal of 6 bases from V and 1 base from J, the junction contained 5 bases not matched to a gene.

The chain has TRBV20-1 and TRBJ2-1, with 11 bases fitting TRBD1. The CDR3 length is 17 residues. The J segment lost 0 bases and the V segment lost 5 bases, leaving 9 bases of the junction unmatched. Germline loops: CDR1 DFQATT, CDR2 SNEGSKA (reference sequence). The CDR3 bases are TGCAGTGCTCGGACAGGGGGCTACATGAGCTCCTACAATGAGCAGTTCTTC. Amino acid sequence: CSARTGGYMSSYNEQFF.

This clonotype was recorded at least ten times. The genes are TRBV11-2 and TRBJ2-1; D is ambiguous. Germline CDR1 reads SGHAT; CDR2 reads FQNNGV. Trimming removed 0 bases at V and 14 bases at J, with 17 bases between. The CDR3 has 14 residues. The CDR3 coding sequence is TGTGCCAGCAGCTTAGACCCCCTCAGTGGTCGTGAGTTCTTC. Residues: CASSLDPLSGREFF.

This clonotype came up many times. This chain joins TRBV5-6 and TRBJ2-5; D is unclear. The CDR3 runs to 14 residues. Germline V lookup: CDR1 SGHDT, CDR2 YYEEEE. Trimming pared 0 bases from V and 3 bases from J, leaving 9 bases between. In nucleotides, the CDR3 is TGTGCCAGCAGCTTGGCGGGCCCCAAAGAGACCCAGTACTTC. Amino acids: CASSLAGPKETQYF.

This clonotype was recorded a few times. V usage is TRBV7-9 and J usage is TRBJ1-2; 7 positions agree with TRBD1. The germline V gene encodes CDR1 SEHNR and CDR2 FQNEAQ (reference sequence). J gave up 8 bases and V 5 bases, and 11 bases lay outside the gene matches. There are 14 residues in the CDR3. The CDR3 sequence: CASSRTGQPYGYTF. Written as DNA, the CDR3 is TGTGCCAGCAGCCGTACGGGACAGCCCTACGGCTACACCTTC.

This clonotype was observed once. The chain links TRBV24-1 to TRBJ1-2; the D gene is possibly TRBD1 (6 bases). CDR3 length: 15 amino acids. Germline CDR1 is KGHDR and CDR2 is SFDVKD. V lost 2 bases to trimming and J lost 6 bases, with 15 bases between them. CDR3 coding DNA: TGTGCCACCAGTGATTGGAAACAGGGAGGTGATGGCTACACCTTC. Its translation: CATSDWKQGGDGYTF.

This clonotype was recorded a few times. The rearrangement uses TRBV23-1 and TRBJ2-7; D might be TRBD1 (6 bases). TRBV23-1 is treated as an ORF (open reading frame) with a function not yet certain. This CDR3 is 15 amino acids long. V was cut by 2 bases and J by 5 bases, with 16 bases left in between. The CDR3 loop reads CASSQIPPRGNEQYF. The CDR3 coding sequence is TGCGCCAGCAGTCAAATCCCCCCCAGGGGCAACGAGCAGTACTTC.

The rearrangement links TRBV5-1 to TRBJ1-1; 7 bases fit TRBD1. The germline V gene has CDR1 SGHRS and CDR2 YFSETQ. Trimming removed 1 base from V and 5 bases from J; junction bases left unmatched: 11. CDR3 length: 16 residues. Here the CDR3 reads CASSLPEGAQGTEAFF. CDR3 DNA: TGCGCCAGCAGCTTGCCAGAGGGGGCTCAGGGTACTGAAGCTTTCTTT.

The chain recombines TRBV18 with TRBJ2-1, with 8 bases fitting TRBD2. Germline-derived CDR1 and CDR2 are KGHSH and LQKENI. The CDR3 is 15 amino acids. V lost 2 bases and J lost 8; bases outside the gene matches: 8. The CDR3 sequence: CASSPYASGGDEQFF. CDR3 coding DNA: TGTGCCAGCTCACCATATGCCAGCGGGGGAGATGAGCAGTTCTTC.

This clonotype was observed a handful of times. This chain connects TRBV20-1 to TRBJ1-1; D might be TRBD1 (5 bases). Trimming cost V 3 bases and J 4 bases, with 15 bases left between them. The CDR3 has 14 residues. CDR1 and CDR2 (germline): DFQATT, SNEGSKA (reference sequence). The CDR3 coding sequence is TGCAGTGCTAGCCATCACGGGGGGGGCACTGAAGCTTTCTTT. Residues: CSASHHGGGTEAFF.

V is TRBV11-1 and J is TRBJ1-2; possibly TRBD1 for D (6 bases). This CDR3 comprises 14 residues. Trimming took 5 bases from V and 2 from J, leaving 12 bases between them. Germline CDR1 and CDR2: SGHAT and FQDESV (reference sequence). The CDR3 reads CASSEDRSNYGYTF. CDR3 nucleotides: TGTGCCAGCAGCGAGGACAGATCGAACTATGGCTACACCTTC. Full variable domain (remainder filled in from reference TRBV11-1 and TRBJ1-2): EAEVAQSPRYKITEKSQAVAFWCDPISGHATLYWYRQILGQGPELLVQFQDESVVDDSQLPKDRFSAERLKGVDSTLKIQPAELGDSAMYLCASSEDRSNYGYTFGSGTRLTVV.

This clonotype was recorded many times. The V call is TRBV4-2, the J call TRBJ2-3; weak D call: TRBD2 (7 bases). Per the germline V gene, CDR1 is LGHNA and CDR2 is YNFKEQ. The length of the CDR3 is 16 residues. V was shortened by 4 bases and J by 0 bases, with 14 bases between the two germline ends. This chain's CDR3 is CASSPQGGGSTDTQYF. The DNA for the CDR3 is TGTGCCAGCAGCCCCCAAGGGGGGGGTAGCACAGATACGCAGTATTTT.

The rearrangement links TRBV3-1 to TRBJ1-1, with a tentative D call TRBD1 (6 bases). V shed 6 bases and J shed 11 bases, with 16 bases lying between them. The CDR3 extends over 12 amino acids. CDR1 and CDR2 from the germline V gene are LGHDT and YNNKEL (reference sequence). CDR3: CASRGARGLAFF. CDR3 DNA sequence: TGTGCCAGCAGGGGGGCCCGGGGCCTGGCTTTCTTT.

The sample holds many counts of this clonotype. The gene calls are TRBV5-1 and TRBJ2-7; 7 nucleotides match TRBD2. The ends lost 1 base at V and 2 bases at J; junction bases unmatched: 9. CDR3 length: 16 residues. Germline-derived CDR1 and CDR2 are SGHRS and YFSETQ. In DNA, the CDR3 is TGCGCCAGCAGCTTGTTATCGGCGGGGGAAACCTACGAGCAGTACTTC. Its protein is CASSLLSAGETYEQYF.

CDR3 coding DNA: TGTGCCAGCAGGTCCTTGGGGGCCACTGAAGCTTTCTTT. This sequence encodes CASRSLGATEAFF. The rearrangement links TRBV6-5 to TRBJ1-1, with a weak D call TRBD1 (6 bases). The V gene's germline CDR1 is MNHEY and CDR2 SVGAGI. This CDR3 contains 13 residues. The V and J ends lost 6 bases and 4 bases respectively, with 12 bases between them.

This clonotype was seen a handful of times. The chain is built from TRBV4-2 and TRBJ2-6, with 8 nucleotides matching TRBD1. This CDR3 comprises 15 residues. Per the germline V gene, CDR1 is LGHNA and CDR2 is YNFKEQ. J was trimmed by 12 bases and V by 0 bases; bases with no gene match: 7. This chain's CDR3 is CASSQDHTGGGVLTF. CDR3 coding DNA: TGTGCCAGCAGCCAAGATCATACAGGGGGAGGCGTCCTGACTTTC.

This clonotype appeared many times. The chain couples TRBV11-2 to TRBJ2-7; 8 nucleotides match TRBD1. Losses at the gene ends were 1 base for V and 2 bases for J; bases not matched to a gene: 7. This CDR3 has 16 residues. Germline CDR1 and CDR2: SGHAT and FQNNGV. CDR3 residues: CASSLGQGARAYEQYF. The CDR3 nucleotides read TGTGCCAGCAGCTTAGGTCAGGGGGCGCGAGCCTACGAGCAGTACTTC.

This clonotype came up many times. The chain uses TRBV6-6 and TRBJ1-2; 7 bases are a match to TRBD1. V lost 2 bases, J lost 7 bases, and 16 bases stayed unmatched. Looked up from germline, CDR1 is MNHNY and CDR2 is SVGAGI (reference sequence). The CDR3 sequence is 17 residues long. CDR3 nucleotides: TGTGCCAGCAGTTACCCCCCCAAGACAGGGACGGGCTTTGGCTACACCTTC. It yields the protein CASSYPPKTGTGFGYTF.